This T cell receptor (beta chain) was recovered during a study of shared clonotypes between healthy human individuals. Across the study: For every donor, three CD4 naive, three CD4 memory, two CD8 naive and one CD8 memory plates were used.

TCRdb keeps only in-frame clones here, not all; method: immunoSEQ multiplex PCR. The sample gives about 1,500,000 clones, roughly 96% of which show up once; more than 0.9% is in the top ten. Germline values: CDR1 SGDLS, CDR2 YYNGEE. With 0 bases removed from V and 4 bases from J, the gap between germline ends came to 9 bases. The CDR3 runs 14 residues. General study findings and limits: Four donors held 4.5% to 5% of naive CD4 clonotypes in common. Memory subsets generally showed lower estimated richness than naive subsets.

In this sample, this clone turned up once. The antigen is not known. V usage is TRBV9 and J usage is TRBJ2-3; D uncertain. Sample: naive CD4+ T cells sorted from blood. As to subset: CD45RA+ positively selected. This TCR came from a man aged 30-40 years in good health. The CDR3, as DNA: TGTGCCAGCAGCGTAGCTGGGGTCCCAGATACGCAGTATTTT. Its protein product is CASSVAGVPDTQYF.